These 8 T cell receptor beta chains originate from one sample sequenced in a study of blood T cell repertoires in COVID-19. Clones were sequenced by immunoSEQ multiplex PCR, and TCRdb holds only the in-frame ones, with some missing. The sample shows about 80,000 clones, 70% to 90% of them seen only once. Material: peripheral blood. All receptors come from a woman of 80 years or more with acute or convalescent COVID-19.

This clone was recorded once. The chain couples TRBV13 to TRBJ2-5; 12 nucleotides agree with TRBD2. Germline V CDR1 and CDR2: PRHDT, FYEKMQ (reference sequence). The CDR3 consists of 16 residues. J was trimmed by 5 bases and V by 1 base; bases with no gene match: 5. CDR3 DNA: TGTGCCAGCAGCTTAGCACTAGCGGGAGGTTGGGAGACCCAGTACTTC. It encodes CASSLALAGGWETQYF.

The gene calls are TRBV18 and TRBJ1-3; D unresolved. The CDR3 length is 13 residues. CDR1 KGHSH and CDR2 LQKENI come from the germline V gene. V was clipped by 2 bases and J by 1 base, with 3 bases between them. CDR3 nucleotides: TGTGCCAGCTCACCATATTCTGGAAACACCATATATTTT. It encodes CASSPYSGNTIYF.

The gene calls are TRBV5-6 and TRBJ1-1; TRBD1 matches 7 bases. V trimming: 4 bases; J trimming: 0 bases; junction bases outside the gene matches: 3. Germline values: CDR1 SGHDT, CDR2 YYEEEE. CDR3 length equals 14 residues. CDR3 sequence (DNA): TGTGCCAGCAGCACCGGGACAGTGAACACTGAAGCTTTCTTT. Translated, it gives CASSTGTVNTEAFF.

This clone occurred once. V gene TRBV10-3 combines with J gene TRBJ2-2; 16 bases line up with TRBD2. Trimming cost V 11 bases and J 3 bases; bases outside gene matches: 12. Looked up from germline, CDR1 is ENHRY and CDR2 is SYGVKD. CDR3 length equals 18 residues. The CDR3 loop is CAPRPGLAGGRDTGELFF. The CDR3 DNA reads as TGTGCCCCCCGCCCGGGACTAGCGGGGGGGCGGGACACCGGGGAGCTGTTTTTT.

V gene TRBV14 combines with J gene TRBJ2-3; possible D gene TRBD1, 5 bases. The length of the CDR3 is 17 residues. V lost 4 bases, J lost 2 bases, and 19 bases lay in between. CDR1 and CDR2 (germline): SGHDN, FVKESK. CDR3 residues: CASSPFNGRDDTDTQYF. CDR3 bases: TGTGCCAGCAGCCCGTTTAACGGCAGGGATGACACAGATACGCAGTATTTT.

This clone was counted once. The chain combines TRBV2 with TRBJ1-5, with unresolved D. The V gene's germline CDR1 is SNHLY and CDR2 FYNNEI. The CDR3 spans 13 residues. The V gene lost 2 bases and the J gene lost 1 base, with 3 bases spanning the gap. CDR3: CASSELSNQPQHF. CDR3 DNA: TGTGCCAGCAGTGAACTAAGCAATCAGCCCCAGCATTTT.

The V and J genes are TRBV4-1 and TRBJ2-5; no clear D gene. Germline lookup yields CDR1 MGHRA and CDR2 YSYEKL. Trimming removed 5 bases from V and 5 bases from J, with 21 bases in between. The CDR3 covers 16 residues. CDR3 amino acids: CASSSPGESPPETQYF. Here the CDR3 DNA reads TGCGCCAGCAGCTCACCCGGAGAGAGTCCCCCCGAGACCCAGTACTTC.

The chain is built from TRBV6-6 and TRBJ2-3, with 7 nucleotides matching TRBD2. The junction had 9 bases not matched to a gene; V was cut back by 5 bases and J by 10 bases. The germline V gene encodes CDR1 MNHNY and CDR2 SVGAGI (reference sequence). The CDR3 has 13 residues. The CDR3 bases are TGTGCCAGCAGTAGGGACCCCGGGAGGCCGCAGTATTTT. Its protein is CASSRDPGRPQYF.